This T cell receptor beta chain was retrieved from a study of shared clonotypes between healthy human individuals. Broader study findings: Although depth was large, rarefaction showed that sequencing of the sorted subsets was incomplete.

Worth noting for this clone: Its specificity is not known.

Nashville, Tennessee was home to all donors, who were Caucasian adults. Trimming pared 5 bases from V and 4 bases from J, leaving 16 bases between. Germline CDR1 is SGHDT and CDR2 is YYEEEE. The CDR3 has 14 amino acids. Profiling relied on immunoSEQ multiplex PCR, and the TCRdb table lists in-frame clones only, not all of them. This sample has hundreds of thousands of clones, with around 96% found just once. This clonotype was obtained from a man aged 25 to 40 in good health. The chain couples TRBV5-6 to TRBJ2-7; D is possibly TRBD1 (5 bases). The material sequenced was memory CD8+ T cells sorted from blood. Subset specified: CD45RO+ cells pooled with CCR7-negative TemRA cells. CDR3 sequence: CASSYGQGGYEQYF. Here the CDR3 DNA reads TGTGCCAGCAGTTATGGGCAGGGCGGTTACGAGCAGTACTTC.